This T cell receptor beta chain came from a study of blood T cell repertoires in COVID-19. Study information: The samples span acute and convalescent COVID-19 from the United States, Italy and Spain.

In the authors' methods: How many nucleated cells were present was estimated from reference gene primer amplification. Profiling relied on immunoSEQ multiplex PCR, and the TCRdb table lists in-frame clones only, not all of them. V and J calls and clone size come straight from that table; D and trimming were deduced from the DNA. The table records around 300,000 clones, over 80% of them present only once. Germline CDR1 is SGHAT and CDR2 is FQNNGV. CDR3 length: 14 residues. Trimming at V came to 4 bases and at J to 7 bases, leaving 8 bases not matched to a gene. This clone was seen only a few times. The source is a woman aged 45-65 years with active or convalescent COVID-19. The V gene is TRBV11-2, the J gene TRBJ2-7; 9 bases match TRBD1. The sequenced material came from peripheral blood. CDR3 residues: CASSSGTGRSEQYF. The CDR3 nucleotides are TGTGCCAGCAGCTCCGGGACAGGGAGGTCTGAGCAGTACTTC. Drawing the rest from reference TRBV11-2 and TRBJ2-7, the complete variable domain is EAGVAQSPRYKIIEKRQSVAFWCNPISGHATLYWYQQILGQGPKLLIQFQNNGVVDDSQLPKDRFSAERLKGVDSTLKIQPAKLEDSAVYLCASSSGTGRSEQYFGPGTRLTVT.